The following is a T cell receptor beta chain sequence with its context. Antigen: not known. The same CDR3 also results from other DNA sequences found in this sample. This entry comes from a study of identifying expanded T cells in peripheral blood. Measured with immunoSEQ multiplex PCR; TCRdb has only the in-frame clones, and not every one. The sample carries over 100,000 clones, 88% recorded once. The CDR3 has 12 residues. V lost 2 bases to trimming and J lost 4 bases, with 6 bases between them. Per germline, CDR1 MDHEN and CDR2 SYDVKM. Whole-study findings and limits: Differentially abundant clones: approximately 1.3 between replicates, 15 to 17 at around 2 weeks, 19 to 20 at four.

The V and J genes are TRBV28 and TRBJ2-7; D gene unclear. This receptor was obtained from a person aged 18 to 75 in good health. The sequencing input was blood. CDR3 sequence: CASSLTAYEQYF. For the CDR3, the DNA is TGTGCCAGCAGTTTAACAGCTTACGAGCAGTACTTC.